The entry below describes one T cell receptor (beta chain). The CDR3 extends over 15 amino acids. Trimming removed 10 bases from V and 3 bases from J, with 21 bases in between. Germline-derived CDR1 and CDR2 are MDHEN and SYDVKM. The entry originates in a study of blood T cell repertoires in COVID-19. The protocol was immunoSEQ multiplex PCR, while the TCRdb copy is restricted to in-frame clones and leaves out a portion. The sample lists approximately 250,000 clones, 70% to 85% seen once, with roughly 1.4% in the top ten. The chain recombines TRBV28 with TRBJ1-1; D gene unclear. The sequenced sample was peripheral blood. The source is a woman between 35 and 50 years old who had recovered from COVID-19. The CDR3 DNA is TGTGCCACCTCCGGGAGCTCGTTAGGGTACACTGAAGCTTTCTTT. It encodes CATSGSSLGYTEAFF.